The sequence of this T cell receptor (beta chain) was determined in a study of cytomegalovirus exposure and HLA in healthy donors listed by TCRdb under 2017. General notes on the study: According to a later analysis, one platform produced both the roughly 110 validation repertoires and the 620 or so repertoires of the first cohort. Along with the approximately 670-subject first cohort, a separate validation cohort of more than 90 different subjects was used. High-throughput TCR immunosequencing, statistical association of individual TCRs with disease status, and machine learning were combined to predict cytomegalovirus infection status. The study aimed to test whether cataloging public T cell receptors could reveal signatures of past pathogen exposure. What the authors observed across the whole study: Most TCR sequences were observed very rarely across donors, whereas some public TCRs were present in many individuals. All 120 repertoires were used to score co-occurrence in the validation cohort in a later analysis, because that analysis had no HLA typing for the cohort. According to the authors, the approach could potentially be generalized to other disease states and immunological phenotypes. In both the original and validation cohorts, the classifier was reported to diagnose cytomegalovirus status with high specificity and sensitivity. In the study, some 160 TCR beta chains were listed as associated with cytomegalovirus. Of the cluster scores, around 95% were above 0 in a later analysis, which found that TCRs clustered in the first cohort also tended to co-occur in the roughly 130 validation repertoires. In vitro tests confirmed that three of the cytomegalovirus-associated TCR beta chains recognize cytomegalovirus antigens.

V lost 6 bases and J lost 5 bases; the stretch between them is 13 bases long. From the germline V gene, CDR1 is MDHEN and CDR2 is SYDVKM. Counted from cysteine to phenylalanine, this CDR3 has 13 amino acids. Of the read, only the CDR3 DNA is kept; its 39 bases are in frame from base 1. Libraries were built with the immunoSEQ multiplex PCR assay. Per the authors' processing: A statistical classification framework was built for diagnosing cytomegalovirus status from the catalog of TCR beta chain sequences. Drawn from immuneACCESS, this table holds only the in-frame rearrangements with V and J called that TCRdb kept. Clones are partly lost; checked studies trace under half to an unresolved V gene and leave the rest unexplained. V and J calls and clone size are those listed in that table; D and trimming were worked out from the DNA. For this sample there are 150,000 or so clones; about 82% appear just once. The ten most abundant clones make up 2.1% of the sample.

Separate from the roughly 650-subject first cohort, the validation cohort of some 130 subjects was the group to which the donors belonged. Remarks on this clone: Its antigen remains undetermined. No much larger clonotype is one base removed from it; base qualities were not supplied.

The TCR originated in a human donor in good health. The sequenced sample was PBMCs. This chain is built from TRBV28 and TRBJ1-1; perhaps TRBD1 is the D gene, with 6 bases matching. DNA sequence: TGTGCCAGCAGGCAACAGGGTGGAACTGAAGCTTTCTTT. Translated, it reads CASRQQGGTEAFF.